The present T cell receptor beta chain was sequenced within a study of graft-versus-host responses after intestinal transplantation. As for the study in general: Recipients were given multivisceral, liver-intestinal, or isolated intestinal transplants. Anti-thymocyte globulin induction preceded two to three years of tacrolimus and steroid maintenance in all recipients.

On this clone itself: Its antigen is currently unknown.

The V gene's germline CDR1 is SQVTM and CDR2 ANQGSEA. This CDR3 is built from 14 residues. V was clipped by 8 bases and J by 6 bases; unmatched bases: 13. Only in-frame clones appear in the TCRdb table, and some are missing; sequencing was by immunoSEQ multiplex PCR. The table shows nearly 95,000 clones, with 85% to 95% occurring only once. Findings of the study overall: Recipient bone marrow held GvH clones, some seen earlier in ileum or blood. Early post-transplant HvG declines were associated with peak circulating GvH clone levels.

V and J are TRBV29-1 and TRBJ2-3; 8 bases agree with TRBD2. The sequences come from unstimulated CD8+ T cells sorted from spleen or lymph node cells, collected before intestinal transplant. This TCR was sampled from a human donor who received an intestinal transplant. CDR3 region: CSLYISGVGDTQYF. The CDR3 coding sequence is TGCAGCCTATATATTAGCGGGGTGGGGGATACGCAGTATTTT.